This T cell receptor beta chain was profiled in a study of T-cell reconstitution after alpha-beta-depleted transplantation in children. V was clipped by 1 base and J by 2 bases; unmatched bases: 4. Germline CDR1 is LGHNA and CDR2 is YSLEER. The CDR3 runs to 16 residues. Preparation of the TCRbeta library was carried out with unique molecular identifiers. One entry per CDR3 protein, called by TCRdb with MiXCR from the PCR reads. The table shows around 300,000 distinct CDR3 sequences, with around 7.1% occurring only once. Regarding this clonotype: Its specificity is not known.

Study findings and constraints: Alpha-beta T cells present about two months after transplant were reported to originate from several hundred expanded graft clones. The main origin of T-cell counts and diversity one year after transplant was newly produced T cells. Recipient T cells and thymic progenitors that survived gave rise to the high TCRbeta diversity observed at day 60 in some patients.

The V and J genes are TRBV4-3 and TRBJ2-2, with TRBD2 matching over 7 bases. The sample was peripheral blood, taken 360 days after TCRalphabeta/CD19-depleted stem cell transplant. The receptor was derived from a female patient between 2 and 15 years old who had a stem cell transplant for Fanconi anemia, so the T cells may come from the graft donor. The CDR3 protein is CASSQVSGVNTGELFF. The DNA for the CDR3 is TGCGCCAGCAGCCAAGTGAGCGGGGTAAACACCGGGGAGCTGTTTTTT.